This is a list of T cell receptor beta chains from one sample in a study of T cell changes during pregnancy in multiple sclerosis. TCRdb's table, derived via immunoSEQ multiplex PCR, lists solely in-frame clones and lacks some. The sample carries around 63,000 clones, about nine tenths recorded once. The sample was peripheral blood, taken in the third trimester of pregnancy. These receptors were collected from a female donor in good health, enrolled as a control in a pregnancy study. CDR3s include the opening cysteine and the closing phenylalanine or tryptophan.

>TRBV9
CASSAPNGRAGDTQYF
>TRBV5-1
CASSLSGDDGYTF
>TRBV27
CASSSQQGSKANYGYTF
>TRBV27
CASSLSSAGINEQFF
>TRBV19
CASSIRTSGGAVGGRETQYF
>TRBV9
CASSVSAGGYGYTF
>TRBV6-5
CASSRTNLQETQYF
>TRBV18
CASSPRSRNTIYF
>TRBV7-9
CASSLMQARGYGYTF
>TRBV2
CASRERGGRQPQHF
>TRBV5-1
CASSLVAGTDTQYF
>TRBV5-8
CASSFGTDSGNTIYF
>TRBV28
CASSDRGPSGAGTQYF
>TRBV27
CASSLGTGGQYEQYF
>TRBV19
CASGTGGVNTIYF